This T cell receptor beta chain stems from a study of T cell responses to AZD1222 COVID-19 vaccine (dated by TCRdb to about 2021). Turning to the overall study: TCR sequencing was performed for 230 to 250 trial participants, of whom about 200 were given two doses of AZD1222 and 26 were given two doses of MenACWY control vaccine. Trial participants were enrolled by age into 18-55, 56-69 and 70-plus year subgroups, with approximately 160, 26 and 62 TCR-sequenced participants respectively.

For this clone: Its antigen remains undetermined. It has no much larger one-base neighbor in the sample; base qualities were not kept.

The CDR3 regions of human TCRbeta chains were subjected to immunosequencing. The original pipeline was this. Repertoire TCRs were checked for matches against a reference library of SARS-CoV-2-specific TCRs that had been generated using the MIRA antigen-specificity platform. Breadth was defined as the fraction of unique TCRs that were SARS-CoV-2-associated, and depth was defined as the fraction of total T cells that were SARS-CoV-2-associated. Using the MIRA data, every spike-specific TCR was mapped to the spike region that the TCR reacted to and assigned to either a CD4 or a CD8 class. Log10-transformed breadth and depth values were compared by one-way ANOVA with Sidak's multiple comparisons tests. Held by TCRdb, this immuneACCESS table contains in-frame sequences only and omits some clones. Under half of the omission traces to an unresolved V gene where checked; the cause of the rest is unknown. The DNA gave D and trimming, while V, J and clone size come from that table. This sample is represented by around 95,000 clones; 80% to 90% of them were singletons. 4% to 5% of the sample is held by the ten biggest clonotypes.

Reading the label with the study, this specimen's time point is: baseline before first vaccination. The treatment or condition tag for this specimen amounts to: meningococcal conjugate vaccine given as trial control. Vaccinee samples were obtained from the UK trials COV001 and COV002, which included a single-blind randomized controlled phase 2/3 trial of AZD1222 (ChAdOx1 nCoV-19) in healthy adults. For TCRbeta chain sequencing, PBMC samples from trial participants were taken at day 0 and at day 28 after the second dose. The germline V gene gives CDR1 as MNHEY and CDR2 as SVGEGT. The CDR3 runs 14 amino acids, cysteine and phenylalanine included. Of all the DNA, just the CDR3 is kept, 42 bases in frame from base 1. The junction carries 13 bases between V and J, which are trimmed by 5 bases and 5 bases respectively. Broader findings and caveats from the paper: In the small 56-69-year group, the increase in depth fell short of significance, most likely because of low power. CD4 TCRs associated with the vaccine covered the entire spike protein, and the dominant responses were in regions 160-218 and 743-854. Nearly half of unique spike-specific TCRs reportedly recognized epitopes outside regions mutated in the B.1.351 and B.1.1.7 variants. Conclusions about previously exposed vaccinees are limited because only six or seven AZD1222 recipients were SARS-CoV-2 seropositive at baseline. Spike-specific TCR breadth and depth rose significantly after two AZD1222 doses compared with day 0 and with MenACWY recipients. Participants were mostly white British, with more females than males. The authors suggested clonal diversity may have been underestimated. Because no day 14 peak-response samples were available, repertoires were characterized only after the peak T cell response.

Recombination joined TRBV6-2 or TRBV6-3 with TRBJ1-5, with an unclear D gene assignment. The receptor was derived from an adult in good health. This specimen consisted of peripheral blood, obtained on day 0 of MenACWY control vaccination. The CDR3 in this case is CASSLAMGYQPQHF. The DNA sequence reads TGTGCCAGCAGTCTTGCAATGGGGTATCAGCCCCAGCATTTT.